One and the same sample provided the 22 T cell receptor beta chains below, sequenced in a study of T-cell reconstitution after alpha-beta-depleted transplantation in children. Using unique molecular identifiers, the investigators prepared the TCRbeta library. TCRdb passed the PCR reads through MiXCR, listing each CDR3 protein once. The data contain fewer than 250,000 distinct CDR3 sequences, more than 15% of them singletons. The sample in question was PBMCs, mostly from graft donor cells, obtained 360 days after TCRalphabeta/CD19-depleted stem cell transplant. The receptors stem from a male patient aged 2-15 years who had a stem cell transplant for acute lymphoblastic leukemia, so the T cells may come from the graft donor.

This clonotype was recorded only once. This chain connects TRBV4-2 to TRBJ2-7; D possibly corresponds to TRBD1 (6 bases). The germline CDR1 and CDR2 sequences are LGHNA and YNFKEQ. The CDR3 is made up of 16 amino acids. V gave up 4 bases and J gave up 4 bases, with 20 bases separating them. The CDR3 sequence is CASSPNTGTLSYEQYF. Written as DNA, the CDR3 is TGTGCCAGCAGCCCGAATACCGGGACACTAAGTTACGAGCAGTACTTC.

This chain uses TRBV6-5 with TRBJ1-2, with a tentative D call TRBD1 (5 bases). Germline V CDR1 and CDR2: MNHEY, SVGAGI. This CDR3 is built from 12 residues. V was trimmed by 8 bases and J by 7 bases, leaving 14 bases between them. The CDR3 DNA is TGTGCCAGCCGATTCAGGGTTGCTGGCTACACCTTC. Encoded protein: CASRFRVAGYTF.

The chain employs TRBV18 and TRBJ2-5, with D uncertain. The germline V gene has CDR1 KGHSH and CDR2 LQKENI. V was shortened by 2 bases and J by 7 bases, with 14 bases between the two germline ends. CDR3 length equals 14 residues. CDR3 protein: CASSPRKGLATQYF. In DNA form, the CDR3 reads TGTGCCAGCTCACCAAGGAAGGGATTAGCGACCCAGTACTTC.

V usage is TRBV14 and J usage is TRBJ2-7; D unresolved. Germline CDR1 reads SGHDN; CDR2 reads FVKESK. The V gene lost 4 bases and the J gene lost 0 bases, with 10 bases spanning the gap. The CDR3 sequence is 14 residues long. The DNA of the CDR3 is TGTGCCAGCAGCCGGACGCTCCCCTCCTACGAGCAGTACTTC. This encodes CASSRTLPSYEQYF.

This clonotype was observed a few times. The chain is built from TRBV5-1 and TRBJ1-1, with TRBD1 as a possible D gene (5 bases). The CDR3 spans 19 residues. The germline gives CDR1 SGHRS, CDR2 YFSETQ. The V end lost 0 bases, the J end lost 1 base, and 22 bases lay between the germline ends. CDR3 nucleotide sequence: TGCGCCAGCAGCTTGGAATTGAGCGGTTTTATTGGGGGGAACACTGAAGCTTTCTTT. Translation gives CASSLELSGFIGGNTEAFF. The variable domain in full, completed from reference TRBV5-1 and TRBJ1-1, reads KAGVTQTPRYLIKTRGQQVTLSCSPISGHRSVSWYQQTPGQGLQFLFEYFSETQRNKGNFPGRFSGRQFSNSRSEMNVSTLELGDSALYLCASSLELSGFIGGNTEAFFGQGTRLTVV.

The chain is built from TRBV7-3 and TRBJ1-2; D not resolved. V lost 2 bases to trimming and J lost 0 bases, with 7 bases between them. The germline gives CDR1 SGHTA, CDR2 FQGTGA. This CDR3 has 14 amino acids. The CDR3 nucleotides read TGTGCCAGCAGCTTACATCCCACTAACTATGGCTACACCTTC. This gives the protein CASSLHPTNYGYTF.

This clonotype was counted a few times. This chain uses TRBV20-1 with TRBJ2-5; D is possibly TRBD1 or TRBD2 (5 bases each). V lost 0 bases, J lost 5 bases, and 13 bases lay in between. This CDR3 region has 14 residues. Per germline, CDR1 DFQATT and CDR2 SNEGSKA (reference sequence). CDR3 bases: TGCAGTGCTAGAGAGGGACGTAAAAGCGAGACCCAGTACTTC. Amino acids: CSAREGRKSETQYF.

The chain carries TRBV5-1 and TRBJ2-7, with TRBD1 matching over 10 bases. There are 15 residues in the CDR3. V was clipped by 1 base and J by 6 bases; unmatched bases: 7. Germline CDR1 and CDR2: SGHRS and YFSETQ. CDR3 sequence (DNA): TGCGCCAGCAGCTTGTACGGGGACAGGGGAATCGAGCAGTACTTC. Protein: CASSLYGDRGIEQYF. The full variable domain, in which reference TRBV5-1 and TRBJ2-7 provide the parts outside the CDR3, is KAGVTQTPRYLIKTRGQQVTLSCSPISGHRSVSWYQQTPGQGLQFLFEYFSETQRNKGNFPGRFSGRQFSNSRSEMNVSTLELGDSALYLCASSLYGDRGIEQYFGPGTRLTVT.

The V gene is TRBV29-1, the J gene TRBJ2-2, with TRBD1 matching 7 bases. With 0 bases clipped from V and 4 bases from J, the junction kept 2 bases outside the gene matches. The CDR3 contains 14 residues. CDR1 is SQVTM and CDR2 is ANQGSEA in the germline V gene. The DNA for the CDR3 is TGCAGCGTTGAAGATCGGGACAGCACCGGGGAGCTGTTTTTT. The encoded protein is CSVEDRDSTGELFF.

This clonotype was observed at least ten times. The V and J genes are TRBV7-2 and TRBJ1-3; maybe TRBD1 (5 bases). Trimming removed 1 base at V and 8 bases at J, with 15 bases between. This CDR3 spans 15 amino acids. Germline-derived CDR1 and CDR2 are SGHTA and FQGNSA. The CDR3 here is CASSLVTGAGDTIYF. The CDR3 DNA follows: TGTGCCAGCAGCTTAGTCACAGGAGCCGGGGACACCATATATTTT.

This clonotype occurred many times. This sequence joins TRBV7-9 and TRBJ1-1; possible D gene TRBD1, 5 bases. The CDR3 is 14 residues long. With 5 bases removed from V and 3 bases from J, the gap between germline ends came to 13 bases. Germline CDR1 is SEHNR and CDR2 is FQNEAQ (reference sequence). CDR3 amino acids: CASSRGEWDTEAFF. CDR3 sequence (DNA): TGTGCCAGCAGCCGAGGGGAATGGGACACTGAAGCTTTCTTT.

This clonotype was found a few times. This chain links TRBV11-2 with TRBJ2-5; D is possibly TRBD1 (6 bases). Germline V gene sequence: CDR1 SGHAT, CDR2 FQNNGV. Trimming took 5 bases from V and 5 from J, leaving 15 bases between them. The CDR3 totals 14 residues. CDR3 region: CASSQGTVGETQYF. Here the CDR3 DNA reads TGTGCCAGCAGCCAGGGGACGGTTGGGGAGACCCAGTACTTC.

This clonotype showed up many times. The chain uses TRBV5-1 and TRBJ2-1; 11 bases agree with TRBD1. Losses at the gene ends were 3 bases for V and 9 bases for J; bases not matched to a gene: 11. The CDR3 is made up of 16 amino acids. Germline V CDR1 and CDR2: SGHRS, YFSETQ. The CDR3 coding sequence is TGCGCCAGCAGCTCGGGTTTCCTCGGACAGGGGGCTGAGCAGTTCTTC. It translates to CASSSGFLGQGAEQFF.

This clonotype was seen more than once but under ten times. The rearrangement joins TRBV12-3 or TRBV12-4 to TRBJ2-1; perhaps TRBD1 as D (6 bases). Trimming shortened V by 5 bases and J by 4 bases, and 15 bases separated the two germline ends. The CDR3 totals 15 residues. The chain's CDR3 is CASSPQGKVYNEQFF. DNA of the CDR3: TGTGCCAGCAGTCCACAGGGAAAGGTATACAATGAGCAGTTCTTC.

This clonotype was detected many times. The chain couples TRBV5-1 to TRBJ1-1, with D perhaps matching TRBD1 (5 bases). Germline values: CDR1 SGHRS, CDR2 YFSETQ. V lost 0 bases and J 5 bases, leaving 11 bases between the germline ends. The CDR3 has 14 amino acids. CDR3 DNA: TGCGCCAGCAGCTTGGCAGGGTTGCGGACTGAAGCTTTCTTT. Translated: CASSLAGLRTEAFF.

This clonotype was recorded at least ten times. CDR3 in DNA: TGTGCCAGCAGCCAGGACGGAAGCTCCTACAATGAGCAGTTCTTC. Its protein product is CASSQDGSSYNEQFF. The chain couples TRBV7-8 to TRBJ2-1, with D uncertain. V was clipped by 5 bases and J by 0 bases, with 11 bases between them. The germline V gene encodes CDR1 SGHVS and CDR2 FQNEAQ. The CDR3 is made up of 15 amino acids.

There are a few counts of this clonotype. The chain links TRBV11-1 to TRBJ2-5, with 9 bases fitting TRBD2. With 5 bases clipped from V and 0 bases from J, the junction kept 13 bases outside the gene matches. The CDR3 extends over 18 amino acids. Per germline, CDR1 SGHAT and CDR2 FQDESV (reference sequence). Here the CDR3 DNA reads TGTGCCAGCAGCCGGGCGGGAGGGTCAGAAAGGTACCAAGAGACCCAGTACTTC. Translating gives CASSRAGGSERYQETQYF.

This clonotype occurred a few times. The J gene is TRBJ1-2, the V gene TRBV7-6; tentatively, D is TRBD1 (6 bases). The CDR3 runs 12 residues. V lost 5 bases and J lost 8, with 12 bases in between. Per germline, CDR1 SGHVS and CDR2 FNYEAQ. In DNA, the CDR3 is TGTGCCAGCAGCCCCGGGACATGGGGCTACACCTTC. Translated, it gives CASSPGTWGYTF.

This CDR3 is CASSDQGITPLHF. The CDR3 region has the DNA TGTGCCAGCAGTGACCAGGGAATTACACCCCTCCACTTT. The V and J genes are TRBV25-1 and TRBJ1-6; D may be TRBD1 (5 bases). Germline values: CDR1 MGHDK, CDR2 SYGVNS. The CDR3 sequence is 13 residues long. Trimming shortened V by 3 bases and J by 11 bases, and 11 bases separated the two germline ends.

This clonotype has just a few counts. The V gene is TRBV12-5, the J gene TRBJ2-3, with TRBD2 as a possible D gene (5 bases). V was trimmed by 7 bases and J by 5 bases, leaving 19 bases between them. The V gene's germline CDR1 is LGHNT and CDR2 FRNRAP. This CDR3 comprises 15 residues. The CDR3: CASEFSALAQDTQYF. The CDR3 DNA reads as TGTGCTAGTGAGTTCTCAGCCCTAGCCCAAGATACGCAGTATTTT.

The V and J genes are TRBV3-1 and TRBJ2-1; 10 bases align to TRBD2. This CDR3 spans 18 amino acids. Germline CDR1 and CDR2: LGHDT and YNNKEL (reference sequence). J gave up 4 bases and V 11 bases, and 20 bases lay outside the gene matches. CDR3 in DNA: TGTGCCTTCTGTTTAAGGCTAGCGGGGGAGGGTTTGTACAATGAGCAGTTCTTC. Translated: CAFCLRLAGEGLYNEQFF.

This clonotype was observed a handful of times. V usage is TRBV20-1 and J usage is TRBJ2-3; TRBD2 matches 9 bases. The V gene end was trimmed by 3 bases and the J gene end by 0 bases; junction bases not matched to a gene: 10. CDR1 is DFQATT, CDR2 SNEGSKA, per germline (reference sequence). This CDR3 has 17 residues. CDR3 nucleotide sequence: TGCAGTGCTAGTGTGAAAGCGGGGGGCCCTAGCACAGATACGCAGTATTTT. Translated: CSASVKAGGPSTDTQYF.